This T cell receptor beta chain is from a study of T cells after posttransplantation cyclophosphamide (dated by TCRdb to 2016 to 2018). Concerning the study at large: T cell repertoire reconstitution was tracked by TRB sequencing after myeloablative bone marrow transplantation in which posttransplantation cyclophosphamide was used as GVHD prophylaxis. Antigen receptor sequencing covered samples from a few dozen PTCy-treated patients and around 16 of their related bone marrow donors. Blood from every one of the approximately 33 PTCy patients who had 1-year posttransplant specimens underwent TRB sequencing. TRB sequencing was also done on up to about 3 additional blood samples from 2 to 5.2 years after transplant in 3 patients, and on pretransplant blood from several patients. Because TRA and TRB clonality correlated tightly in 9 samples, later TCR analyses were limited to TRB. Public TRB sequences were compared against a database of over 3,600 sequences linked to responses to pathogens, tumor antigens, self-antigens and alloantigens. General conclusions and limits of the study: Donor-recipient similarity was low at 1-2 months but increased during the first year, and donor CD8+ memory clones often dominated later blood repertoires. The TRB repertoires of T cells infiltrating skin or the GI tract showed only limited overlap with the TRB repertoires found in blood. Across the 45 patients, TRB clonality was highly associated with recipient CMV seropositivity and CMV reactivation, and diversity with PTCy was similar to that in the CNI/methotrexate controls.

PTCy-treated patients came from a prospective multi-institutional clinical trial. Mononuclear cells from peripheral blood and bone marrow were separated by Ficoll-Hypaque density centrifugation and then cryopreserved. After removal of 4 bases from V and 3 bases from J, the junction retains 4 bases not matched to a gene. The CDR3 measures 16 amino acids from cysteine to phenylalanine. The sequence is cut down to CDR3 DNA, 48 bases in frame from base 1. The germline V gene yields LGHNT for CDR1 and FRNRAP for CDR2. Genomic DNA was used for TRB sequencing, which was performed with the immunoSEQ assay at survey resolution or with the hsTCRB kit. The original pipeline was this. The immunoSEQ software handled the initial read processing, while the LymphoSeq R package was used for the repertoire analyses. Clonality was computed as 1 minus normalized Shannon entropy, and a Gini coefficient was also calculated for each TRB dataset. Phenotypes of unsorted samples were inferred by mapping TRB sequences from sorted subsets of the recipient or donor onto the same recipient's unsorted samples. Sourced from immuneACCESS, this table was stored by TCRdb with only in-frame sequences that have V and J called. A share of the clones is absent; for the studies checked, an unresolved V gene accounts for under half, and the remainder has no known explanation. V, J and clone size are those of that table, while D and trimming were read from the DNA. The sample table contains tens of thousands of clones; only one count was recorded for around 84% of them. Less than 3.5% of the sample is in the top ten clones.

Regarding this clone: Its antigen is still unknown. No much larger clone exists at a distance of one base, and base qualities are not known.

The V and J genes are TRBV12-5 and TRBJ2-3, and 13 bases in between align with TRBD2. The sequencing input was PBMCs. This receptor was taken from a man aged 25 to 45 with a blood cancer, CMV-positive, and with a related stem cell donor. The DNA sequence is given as TGTGCTAGTGGTTCTGGACTAGCGGGAGTGACAGATACGCAGTATTTT. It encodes CASGSGLAGVTDTQYF.